The next 32 T cell receptor beta chains were all read from a single sample in a study of blood T cells in healthy people across ages. Through a sample-barcoded 5' primer and a J-beta primer mix, a second PCR was run for roughly 6 to 11 cycles. TCRdb re-analysed the 5' RACE reads in MiXCR, keeping a single row per CDR3 protein. The sample has about 1.5 million distinct CDR3 sequences, roughly two fifths seen once. The sample was blood. These receptors all come from a woman between 18 and 30 years old in good health.

This clonotype was counted a few times. The chain combines TRBV4-3 with TRBJ2-4; TRBD2 is a possible D gene (5 bases). Germline CDR1 is LGHNA and CDR2 is YSLEER. The V end was cut by 1 base, the J end by 0 bases, with 7 bases between. CDR3 length equals 15 residues. Here the CDR3 reads CASSQGTLAKNIQYF. The CDR3 DNA sequence: TGCGCCAGCAGCCAAGGGACTTTAGCCAAAAACATTCAGTACTTC.

V gene TRBV29-1 combines with J gene TRBJ1-1, with 8 bases identical to TRBD1. Germline trimming cut 7 bases from V and 8 bases from J; bases unmatched to any gene: 12. The CDR3 has 13 amino acids. From germline, CDR1 is SQVTM and CDR2 ANQGSEA. The CDR3 sequence is CSAELGQGTEAFF. The CDR3 region has the DNA TGCAGCGCTGAGTTAGGACAGGGTACCGAAGCTTTCTTT. The entire variable domain, with the rest obtained from reference TRBV29-1 and TRBJ1-1, is as follows: SAVISQKPSRDICQRGTSLTIQCQVDSQVTMMFWYRQQPGQSLTLIATANQGSEATYESGFVIDKFPISRPNLTFSTLTVSNMSPEDSSIYLCSAELGQGTEAFFGQGTRLTVV.

This clonotype occurred a few times. The junction does not match germline at one end; this may be a read error. The rearrangement uses TRBV29-1 and TRBJ2-3; tentatively, D is TRBD2 (6 bases). In germline, CDR1 is SQVTM, CDR2 ANQGSEA. This CDR3 contains 14 residues. CDR3 loop: CSGEIAEGPDTQYF. In nucleotides, the CDR3 is TGCAGCGGTGAAATCGCGGAGGGTCCAGATACGCAGTATTTT.

The J gene is TRBJ1-1, the V gene TRBV29-1; D ambiguous. Per germline, CDR1 SQVTM and CDR2 ANQGSEA. Trimming removed 4 bases at V and 0 bases at J, with 9 bases between. The CDR3 has 13 amino acids. The CDR3 DNA sequence: TGCAGCGTTGCTTGGGGTTTGAACACTGAAGCTTTCTTT. It translates to CSVAWGLNTEAFF.

This clonotype was seen a few times. This rearrangement joins TRBV4-2 to TRBJ2-7; tentative D call: TRBD1 (6 bases). The V and J ends lost 1 base and 1 base respectively, with 11 bases between them. Looked up from germline, CDR1 is LGHNA and CDR2 is YNFKEQ. The CDR3 is made up of 15 amino acids. In DNA form, the CDR3 reads TGTGCCAGCAGCCAAGTTAGGGACATTTCCTACGAGCAGTACTTC. Residues: CASSQVRDISYEQYF.

The chain has TRBV3-1 and TRBJ2-7, with D maybe TRBD1 (5 bases). Germline CDR1 is LGHDT and CDR2 is YNNKEL (reference sequence). The CDR3 has 14 amino acids. V was pared by 0 bases and J by 4 bases, with 10 bases between. The CDR3 protein is CASSQDLGRYEQYF. CDR3 coding DNA: TGTGCCAGCAGCCAAGATCTGGGGCGTTACGAGCAGTACTTC.

The chain carries TRBV7-2 and TRBJ2-3, with D perhaps being TRBD1 or TRBD2 (5 bases each). The CDR3 consists of 15 residues. The V gene lost 2 bases and the J gene lost 4 bases, with 13 bases spanning the gap. Germline CDR1 is SGHTA and CDR2 is FQGNSA. CDR3 loop: CASSLTLGRADTQYF. The CDR3 region has the DNA TGTGCCAGCAGCTTAACGCTGGGGCGGGCAGATACGCAGTATTTT. The entire variable domain, with the rest obtained from reference TRBV7-2 and TRBJ2-3, is as follows: GAGVSQSPSNKVTEKGKDVELRCDPISGHTALYWYRQSLGQGLEFLIYFQGNSAPDKSGLPSDRFSAERTGGSVSTLTIQRTQQEDSAVYLCASSLTLGRADTQYFGPGTRLTVL.

The chain joins TRBV6-1 to TRBJ2-2, with D possibly TRBD2 on 6 matching bases. CDR1 is MNHNS, CDR2 SASEGT, per germline. V lost 7 bases to trimming and J lost 8 bases, with 14 bases between them. The CDR3 spans 13 residues. The CDR3 bases are TGTGCCAGCATCCCCCCCGGACTAGGGGAGCTGTTTTTT. The encoded protein is CASIPPGLGELFF.

The gene calls are TRBV2 and TRBJ2-2, with 10 bases lining up with TRBD1. V was pared by 1 base and J by 3 bases, with 5 bases of the junction left unmatched. Per the germline V gene, CDR1 is SNHLY and CDR2 is FYNNEI. The CDR3 length is 17 residues. The CDR3 DNA reads as TGTGCCAGCAGTGAAGACACGGGACAGGGGTACACCGGGGAGCTGTTTTTT. Its protein is CASSEDTGQGYTGELFF.

There are a few counts of this clonotype. V gene TRBV20-1 combines with J gene TRBJ2-7; no firm D call. The V end was cut by 2 bases, the J end by 0 bases, with 11 bases between. Germline V CDR1 and CDR2: DFQATT, SNEGSKA (reference sequence). The CDR3 is 14 residues long. The CDR3 DNA sequence: TGCAGTGCTAGAAAAGCGTCTAACTCCTACGAGCAGTACTTC. Translated, it gives CSARKASNSYEQYF.

This clonotype was detected a few times. This sequence joins TRBV10-3 and TRBJ2-7; 8 bases fit TRBD2. Germline-derived CDR1 and CDR2 are ENHRY and SYGVKD. V was clipped by 3 bases and J by 0 bases; unmatched bases: 4. CDR3 length equals 15 residues. The CDR3 DNA reads as TGTGCCATCAGTGAAGCGGGGGCGCCCTCCTACGAGCAGTACTTC. It codes for CAISEAGAPSYEQYF.

In nucleotides, the CDR3 is TGTGCCAGCAGCCCGCGGGGGAGACTCCCCTACGAGCAGTACTTC. Amino acids: CASSPRGRLPYEQYF. The genes are TRBV27 and TRBJ2-7, with TRBD2 identical over 7 bases. The germline CDR1 and CDR2 sequences are MNHEY and SMNVEV (reference sequence). The CDR3 spans 15 residues. J lost 2 bases, V lost 6 bases, and 10 bases had no gene match.

The chain combines TRBV2 with TRBJ1-1; 7 bases fit TRBD1. Trimming cost V 3 bases and J 6 bases; bases outside gene matches: 13. This CDR3 is built from 16 residues. Germline V gives CDR1 SNHLY, CDR2 FYNNEI. The CDR3: CASSDPIRQGRSEAFF. CDR3 nucleotides: TGTGCCAGCAGTGACCCCATAAGACAGGGTAGGTCTGAAGCTTTCTTT.

The chain links TRBV28 to TRBJ1-2; perhaps TRBD1 as D (6 bases). V dropped 5 bases and J dropped 4 bases, with 17 bases sitting between them. CDR1 and CDR2 from the germline V gene are MDHEN and SYDVKM. This CDR3 is 15 amino acids long. Written as DNA, the CDR3 is TGTGCCAGCAGTCCCGGTCTCGACAGGTTCTATGGCTACACCTTC. It is translated as CASSPGLDRFYGYTF.

This clonotype was counted only a few times. The chain has TRBV6-2 or TRBV6-3 and TRBJ2-7; D is unresolved. This CDR3 has 11 residues. Germline V gives CDR1 MNHEY, CDR2 SVGEGT. Trimming stripped 6 bases from V and 5 bases from J, with 8 bases between. The CDR3 coding sequence is TGTGCCAGCAGATATTTCCACGAGCAGTACTTC. Amino acids: CASRYFHEQYF.

This clonotype was recorded once. CDR3 region: CASSAGSRLAFF. Written as DNA, the CDR3 is TGTGCCAGCAGCGCCGGATCCCGGTTAGCTTTCTTT. This sequence joins TRBV27 and TRBJ1-1; D is undetermined. The V gene's germline CDR1 is MNHEY and CDR2 SMNVEV (reference sequence). The ends were cut back, 6 bases at V and 10 bases at J, with 15 bases in the middle. The CDR3 covers 12 residues.

The V call is TRBV29-1, the J call TRBJ1-2, with D tentatively TRBD1 (5 bases). The germline gives CDR1 SQVTM, CDR2 ANQGSEA. Trimming pared 4 bases from V and 8 bases from J, leaving 23 bases between. The length of the CDR3 is 15 residues. The CDR3 bases are TGCAGCGTTGGCGGGCAGGGAAGGGTGATCGAAGGCTACACCTTC. It encodes CSVGGQGRVIEGYTF.

This clonotype has more than one count but fewer than ten. The gene calls are TRBV10-3 and TRBJ1-2; the match to TRBD1 covers 7 bases. This CDR3 region has 14 residues. V lost 6 bases to trimming and J lost 4 bases; unmatched junction nucleotides: 8. Germline V gives CDR1 ENHRY, CDR2 SYGVKD. The CDR3 spells CAIREPGQLYGYTF. In nucleotides, the CDR3 is TGTGCCATCAGGGAACCGGGACAGCTCTATGGCTACACCTTC.

This chain links TRBV20-1 with TRBJ1-1; no firm D call. This CDR3 contains 14 residues. Trimming cost V 7 bases and J 5 bases, with 20 bases left between them. CDR1 DFQATT and CDR2 SNEGSKA come from the germline V gene (reference sequence). As DNA, the CDR3 is TGCAGTGTTCGAAAGGGCAGAGGAGGGACTGAAGCTTTCTTT. This codes for CSVRKGRGGTEAFF.

This clonotype was recorded at least ten times. V and J are TRBV4-3 and TRBJ1-6, with D maybe TRBD1 (5 bases). The CDR3 consists of 19 residues. V lost 0 bases to trimming and J lost 2 bases, with 17 bases between them. Germline lookup yields CDR1 LGHNA and CDR2 YSLEER. The CDR3 DNA follows: TGCGCCAGCAGCCAAGACCCCCCGGCAGGGTGGACCTATAATTCACCCCTCCACTTT. As protein: CASSQDPPAGWTYNSPLHF.

The chain carries TRBV11-2 and TRBJ2-5, with a tentative D call TRBD2 (6 bases). Trimming took off 3 bases at V and 11 bases at J, with 16 bases between the two ends. The CDR3 extends over 13 amino acids. CDR1 and CDR2 from the germline V gene are SGHAT and FQNNGV. As DNA, the CDR3 is TGTGCCAGCAGCTTGCAGCGGGCCAGTGAGCAGTACTTC. Translation: CASSLQRASEQYF.

This clonotype has just a few counts. V usage is TRBV4-3 and J usage is TRBJ2-2; D not certain. With 6 bases removed from V and 0 bases from J, the gap between germline ends came to 8 bases. This CDR3 has 14 amino acids. The germline CDR1 and CDR2 sequences are LGHNA and YSLEER. The CDR3 bases are TGCGCCAGCAGGCTATCAGCGAACACCGGGGAGCTGTTTTTT. The encoded protein is CASRLSANTGELFF.

This chain links TRBV4-2 with TRBJ1-2; the D is unclear. Germline V gives CDR1 LGHNA, CDR2 YNFKEQ. V was cut by 3 bases and J by 1 base, with 9 bases left in between. CDR3 length equals 14 residues. CDR3 amino acids: CASSQDHLNYGYTF. CDR3 in DNA: TGTGCCAGCAGCCAGGATCACCTTAACTATGGCTACACCTTC.

The rearrangement joins TRBV19 to TRBJ2-7; D could derive from TRBD1 or TRBD2 (5 bases each). V lost 4 bases, J lost 5 bases, and 18 bases lay in between. The CDR3 is 15 residues long. Looked up from germline, CDR1 is LNHDA and CDR2 is SQIVND (reference sequence). CDR3: CASSTGRKFGDEQYF. CDR3 sequence (DNA): TGTGCCAGTAGTACGGGACGGAAGTTCGGGGACGAGCAGTACTTC.

The chain couples TRBV5-1 to TRBJ1-1, with no clear D. The CDR3 covers 14 residues. Germline V gene data show CDR1 as SGHRS and CDR2 as YFSETQ. V gave up 4 bases and J gave up 3 bases, with 13 bases separating them. Here the CDR3 DNA reads TGCGCCAGCAGCCCACGGAACCCGGACACTGAAGCTTTCTTT. Translation: CASSPRNPDTEAFF.

The CDR3 DNA follows: TGTGCCAGCAGTGAAGCGGGACAGAGCTACACGGGCGAAAAACTGTTTTTT. It translates to CASSEAGQSYTGEKLFF. The rearrangement links TRBV2 to TRBJ1-4, with TRBD1 matching 7 bases. This CDR3 is built from 17 residues. Germline trimming cut 0 bases from V and 8 bases from J; bases unmatched to any gene: 12. Germline V CDR1 and CDR2: SNHLY, FYNNEI.

This clonotype was detected once. The chain is built from TRBV20-1 and TRBJ2-5; 8 positions match TRBD1. Gene TRBJ2-7 matches the end of the DNA better, so the J call may be wrong. This CDR3 spans 12 amino acids. The germline gives CDR1 DFQATT, CDR2 SNEGSKA (reference sequence). The DNA for the CDR3 is TGCAGTGCTAGAGAACAGGGGGACGAGCAGTACTTC. It translates to CSAREQGDEQYF.

This clonotype appeared a few times. This chain joins TRBV12-3 or TRBV12-4 and TRBJ1-2, with D possibly TRBD1 on 5 matching bases. V was shortened by 2 bases and J by 4 bases, with 11 bases between the two germline ends. This CDR3 has 14 amino acids. The CDR3 sequence: CASSLKAGSYGYTF. CDR3 nucleotide sequence: TGTGCCAGCAGTTTAAAGGCAGGGTCCTATGGCTACACCTTC.

The table lists this clonotype with a count of one. V usage is TRBV28 and J usage is TRBJ2-4; perhaps TRBD2 as D (5 bases). The length of the CDR3 is 16 residues. V dropped 2 bases and J dropped 3 bases, with 14 bases sitting between them. Germline loops: CDR1 MDHEN, CDR2 SYDVKM. The CDR3 loop is CASSLVGISDKNIQYF. The CDR3 DNA reads TGTGCCAGCAGTTTAGTCGGGATTTCCGACAAAAACATTCAGTACTTC.

The chain is built from TRBV5-1 and TRBJ2-5; D is unresolved. Near its end, the DNA agrees better with TRBJ2-7, so the J call may be wrong. The CDR3 covers 15 residues. CDR1 SGHRS and CDR2 YFSETQ come from the germline V gene. Here the CDR3 reads CASSLLPSMFYEQYF. CDR3 nucleotides: TGCGCCAGCAGCTTGCTTCCTAGTATGTTCTACGAGCAGTACTTC.

The CDR3 DNA follows: TGTGCCAGCGGGATCTGGCGGACGAACACTGAAGCTTTCTTT. It codes for CASGIWRTNTEAFF. The chain joins TRBV12-3 or TRBV12-4 to TRBJ1-1; the D is unclear. This CDR3 is 14 amino acids long. V was shortened by 8 bases and J by 1 base, with 14 bases between the two germline ends.

This clonotype has a handful of counts. This chain links TRBV29-1 with TRBJ2-7; weak D call: TRBD1 (5 bases). This CDR3 spans 12 amino acids. The germline V gene encodes CDR1 SQVTM and CDR2 ANQGSEA. Between the trimmed V and J ends, which lost 0 bases and 8 bases, there was a span of 11 bases. CDR3 DNA: TGCAGCGTTGAAGACTTGGGGCGAAAGCAGTACTTC. It is translated as CSVEDLGRKQYF.